This entry concerns a single T cell receptor (beta chain). This CDR3 contains 17 residues. Germline CDR1 and CDR2: SEHNR and FQNEAQ (reference sequence). The V gene end was trimmed by 10 bases and the J gene end by 1 base; junction bases not matched to a gene: 11. The protocol was immunoSEQ multiplex PCR, while the TCRdb copy is restricted to in-frame clones and leaves out a portion. The sample has about 23,000 clones, around 89% seen once. The sample is drawn from a study of T cell changes during pregnancy in multiple sclerosis. This sample comprised CD8+ T cells from peripheral blood mononuclear cells, obtained in the first trimester of pregnancy. The rearrangement joins TRBV7-9 to TRBJ2-1; 12 bases agree with TRBD2. This receptor was taken from a female donor with multiple sclerosis, enrolled in a pregnancy study. CDR3 sequence: CAIHASGRGLSYNEQFF. DNA of the CDR3: TGTGCCATCCACGCTAGCGGGAGGGGTTTGTCCTACAATGAGCAGTTCTTC.